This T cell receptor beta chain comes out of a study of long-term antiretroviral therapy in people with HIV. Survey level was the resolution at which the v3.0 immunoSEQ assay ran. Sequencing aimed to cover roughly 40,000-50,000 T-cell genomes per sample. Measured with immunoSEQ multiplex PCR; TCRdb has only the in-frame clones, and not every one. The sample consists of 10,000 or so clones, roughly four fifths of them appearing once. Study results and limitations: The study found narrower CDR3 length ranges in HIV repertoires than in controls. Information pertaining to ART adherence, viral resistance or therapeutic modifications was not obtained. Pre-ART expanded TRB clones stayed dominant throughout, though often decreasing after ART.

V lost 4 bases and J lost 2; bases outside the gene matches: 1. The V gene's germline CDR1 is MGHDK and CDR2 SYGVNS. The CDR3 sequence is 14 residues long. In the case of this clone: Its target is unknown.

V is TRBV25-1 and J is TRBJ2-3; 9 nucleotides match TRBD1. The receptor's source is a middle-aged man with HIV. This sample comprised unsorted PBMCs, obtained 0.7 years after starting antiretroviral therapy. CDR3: CASSGQGDTDTQYF. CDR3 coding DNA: TGTGCCAGCAGTGGACAGGGGGACACAGATACGCAGTATTTT.